This T cell receptor (beta chain) stems from a study of shared clonotypes between healthy human individuals. For the study at large: Researchers drew samples from two women and a few men aged 18 to 49. CD4 naive cells filled three plates per donor, CD4 memory three, CD8 naive two and CD8 memory one. Study observations and caveats: Clonotype sharing among donors was thought likely to change with sequencing depth. A small donor pool kept down the genetic and exposure-history diversity that was represented.

As for this clone: What it recognizes is unknown.

Naive CD8 cells were CD45RO-negative, positively selected for CCR7, excluding terminally differentiated effector memory CD45RA+ cells. The method was immunoSEQ multiplex PCR; TCRdb's version includes in-frame clones alone and lacks a portion of them. The repertoire holds about 2.1 million clones, with 93% as singletons. The clonotype was recovered from a man aged 18 to 35 in good health. Some clones in this sample may be carry-over from other donors' samples. Source material: naive CD8+ T cells from PBMCs.

The CDR3: CASSPDESGANVLTF. The CDR3 coding sequence is TGTGCCAGCAGCCCCGATGAATCCGGGGCCAACGTCCTGACTTTC. This chain connects TRBV2 to TRBJ2-6; D gene ambiguous. The germline V gene encodes CDR1 SNHLY and CDR2 FYNNEI. V was shortened by 6 bases and J by 4 bases, with 13 bases between the two germline ends. The length of the CDR3 is 15 residues.